The table lists the clone carrying this TCR beta chain with a few counts. The V and J ends lost 4 bases and 7 bases respectively, with 16 bases between them. This CDR3 comprises 15 residues. This entry is derived from a study of blood T cells in healthy people across ages. Turning to the study itself: Template switching retrieved approximately one barcoded beta molecule for each two T cells.

A second PCR of about 6 to 12 cycles used a sample-barcoded 5' primer and a J-beta primer mix. TCRdb reanalysed the 5' RACE reads using MiXCR and keeps one entry per CDR3 protein. This table holds more than 450,000 distinct CDR3 sequences, 25% to 35% found once. This sample was also put to use in a study of T cells of mothers and their children.

V and J are TRBV12-3 or TRBV12-4 and TRBJ1-4; no reliable D call. The clonotype originates from a boy between 2 and 10 years old in good health. The material sequenced was blood. CDR3: CASSSRRGMGEKLFF. The CDR3 region has the DNA TGTGCCAGCAGTTCGAGACGTGGAATGGGTGAAAAACTGTTTTTT.